Listed below are T cell receptor beta chains from one sample, sequenced in a study of T cell changes during pregnancy in multiple sclerosis. Generated by immunoSEQ multiplex PCR, the TCRdb table keeps only in-frame clones and is missing some. Among 70,000 to 75,000 clones listed, around 94% were seen once. The sequenced sample was peripheral blood, obtained in the second trimester of pregnancy. The receptors were gathered from a female donor in good health, enrolled as a control in a pregnancy study. CDR3s include the opening cysteine and the closing phenylalanine or tryptophan. D genes are given only for firm matches. Expanded clones are given a class, and other clones once, few, many or no size at all.

V: TRBV9
D: NA
size: NA
J: TRBJ2-3
CDR3: CASNRAPPDTQYF
DNA: TGTGCCAGCAACAGGGCCCCTCCGGATACGCAGTATTTT

V: TRBV18
D: NA
size: NA
J: TRBJ2-7
CDR3: CASSQAAELHYEQYF
DNA: TGTGCCAGCTCTCAAGCGGCCGAATTACACTACGAGCAGTACTTC

V: TRBV4-3
D: NA
size: NA
J: TRBJ1-4
CDR3: CASSQGLAVKKLFF
DNA: TGCGCCAGCAGCCAGGGACTGGCGGTTAAAAAACTGTTTTTT

V: TRBV28
D: NA
size: NA
J: TRBJ1-2
CDR3: CASSFGTQRGYGYTF
DNA: TGTGCCAGCAGTTTTGGGACACAGAGGGGCTATGGCTACACCTTC

V: TRBV30
D: NA
size: NA
J: TRBJ1-1
CDR3: CARRAMNTEAFF
DNA: TGTGCCCGCAGGGCTATGAACACTGAAGCTTTCTTT

V: TRBV7-3
D: NA
size: NA
J: TRBJ2-1
CDR3: CASSLVGGEQFF
DNA: TGTGCCAGCAGCTTGGTGGGGGGTGAGCAGTTCTTC

V: TRBV6-6
D: NA
size: NA
J: TRBJ2-2
CDR3: CASSYTGSTGELFF
DNA: TGTGCCAGCAGTTATACAGGGTCGACCGGGGAGCTGTTTTTT

V: TRBV18
D: TRBD1
size: NA
J: TRBJ1-2
CDR3: CASSPTGIDYGYTF
DNA: TGTGCCAGCTCACCGACAGGGATTGACTATGGCTACACCTTC

V: TRBV6-4
D: TRBD2
size: NA
J: TRBJ2-3
CDR3: CASSERGGSTDTQYF
DNA: TGTGCCAGCAGTGAGCGGGGGGGCAGCACAGATACGCAGTATTTT

V: TRBV2
D: NA
size: few
J: TRBJ2-1
CDR3: CASSPGQKGQFF
DNA: TGTGCCAGCAGTCCGGGACAAAAAGGGCAGTTCTTC

V: TRBV18
D: NA
size: NA
J: TRBJ1-6
CDR3: CASSPNPGNSPLHF
DNA: TGTGCCAGCTCACCAAATCCGGGAAATTCACCCCTCCACTTT

V: TRBV7-3
D: TRBD1
size: NA
J: TRBJ2-2
CDR3: CASSSPTGDTGELFF
DNA: TGTGCCAGCAGCTCCCCGACAGGGGACACCGGGGAGCTGTTTTTT

V: TRBV11-2
D: TRBD1
size: NA
J: TRBJ2-5
CDR3: CASSRDRGETQYF
DNA: TGTGCCAGCAGCCGCGACAGGGGAGAGACCCAGTACTTC

V: TRBV30
D: TRBD1
size: NA
J: TRBJ1-1
CDR3: CAWSNTGDTEAFF
DNA: TGTGCCTGGAGTAATACAGGGGACACTGAAGCTTTCTTT

V: TRBV19
D: TRBD1
size: few
J: TRBJ1-2
CDR3: CASEQTGEGYTF
DNA: TGTGCCAGCGAACAGACAGGGGAAGGCTACACCTTC

V: TRBV18
D: NA
size: once
J: TRBJ2-1
CDR3: CASSPRGTKSSYNEQFF
DNA: TGTGCCAGCTCACCAAGAGGTACCAAGAGCTCCTACAATGAGCAGTTCTTC

V: TRBV6-4
D: TRBD1
size: NA
J: TRBJ2-2
CDR3: CASSKGQDGTGELFF
DNA: TGTGCCAGCAGTAAGGGACAGGACGGGACCGGGGAGCTGTTTTTT

V: TRBV27
D: NA
size: NA
J: TRBJ2-3
CDR3: CASSSGDTQYF
DNA: TGTGCCAGCAGTTCAGGGGATACGCAGTATTTT

V: TRBV27
D: NA
size: NA
J: TRBJ2-1
CDR3: CASTRDSHNEQFF
DNA: TGTGCCAGCACTCGCGACAGCCACAATGAGCAGTTCTTC

V: TRBV5-5
D: NA
size: NA
J: TRBJ1-4
CDR3: CASSQGGVDKKLFF
DNA: TGTGCCAGCAGCCAAGGAGGAGTGGATAAAAAACTGTTTTTT

V: TRBV27
D: NA
size: NA
J: TRBJ1-2
CDR3: CASGRGIYGYTF
DNA: TGTGCCAGCGGGAGAGGGATCTATGGCTACACCTTC

V: TRBV6-5
D: TRBD2
size: NA
J: TRBJ2-2
CDR3: CASSYLGGDNTGELFF
DNA: TGTGCCAGCAGTTACTTGGGGGGGGACAACACCGGGGAGCTGTTTTTT

V: TRBV7-6
D: TRBD1
size: NA
J: TRBJ1-1
CDR3: CASSLEGDRNTEAFF
DNA: TGTGCCAGCAGCTTAGAGGGGGACAGGAACACTGAAGCTTTCTTT

V: TRBV5-5
D: TRBD1
size: NA
J: TRBJ1-2
CDR3: CASSQTQGNYGYTF
DNA: TGTGCCAGCAGCCAAACACAGGGGAACTATGGCTACACCTTC